This entry lists 15 T cell receptor beta chains sequenced from one sample in a study of OX40 agonist ivuxolimab in advanced cancers. Sequenced by immunoSEQ multiplex PCR; TCRdb stores in-frame clones only, minus some. The repertoire includes around 92,000 clones, 85% to 95% of them detected once, and around 0.3% sits in the top ten. Source: CD4+ or CD8+ T cells sorted from blood, taken in a trial of the OX40 agonist ivuxolimab. The receptors stem from an adult with an advanced solid tumor such as melanoma, head and neck, liver or kidney cancer.

V is TRBV6-1 and J is TRBJ1-4; TRBD1 agrees at 7 bases. CDR1 and CDR2 (germline): MNHNS, SASEGT. Unmatched junction bases numbered 9, after V lost 6 bases and J lost 8 bases. The CDR3 has 14 amino acids. This CDR3 is CASSDRVFVEKLFF. The CDR3, as DNA: TGTGCCAGCAGCGACAGGGTGTTTGTGGAAAAACTGTTTTTT.

The chain employs TRBV11-3 and TRBJ2-1; D is undetermined. Germline V gives CDR1 SGHNT, CDR2 YENEEA. Trimming left V 1 base short and J 5 bases short, with 9 bases between. There are 14 residues in the CDR3. As DNA, the CDR3 is TGTGCCAGCAGCTTAGGGGTAACCAACAATGAGCAGTTCTTC. Encoded protein: CASSLGVTNNEQFF.

The chain employs TRBV28 and TRBJ2-7; 9 bases line up with TRBD1. The V gene's germline CDR1 is MDHEN and CDR2 SYDVKM. The CDR3 consists of 18 residues. V dropped 4 bases and J dropped 3; count of bases not matched to a gene: 16. The CDR3 DNA is TGTGCCAGCAGTTCTGACCGGGACAGGGTGAAAGGTGGCTACGAGCAGTACTTC. Translation gives CASSSDRDRVKGGYEQYF.

Here the CDR3 DNA reads TGTGCCAGCAGTCATTGGTCCCTAGCCAAAAACATTCAGTACTTC. It translates to CASSHWSLAKNIQYF. The rearrangement uses TRBV6-1 and TRBJ2-4; D uncertain. Deletions cut 5 bases from V and 0 bases from J, with 11 bases between. The CDR3 consists of 15 residues. From germline, CDR1 is MNHNS and CDR2 SASEGT.

The V gene is TRBV28, the J gene TRBJ1-5; tentatively, D is TRBD1 (5 bases). This CDR3 region has 12 residues. The germline V and J ends were trimmed by 8 bases and 3 bases, with 8 bases remaining between them. CDR1 and CDR2 (germline): MDHEN, SYDVKM. CDR3 DNA: TGTGCCAGCGCGGGACCCAATCAGCCCCAGCATTTT. Its protein is CASAGPNQPQHF. Full variable domain (outside the CDR3, taken from reference TRBV28 and TRBJ1-5): DVKVTQSSRYLVKRTGEKVFLECVQDMDHENMFWYRQDPGLGLRLIYFSYDVKMKEKGDIPEGYSVSREKKERFSLILESASTNQTSMYLCASAGPNQPQHFGDGTRLSIL.

This chain uses TRBV30 with TRBJ2-1, with D unclear. Germline V gene data show CDR1 as GTSNPN and CDR2 as SVGIG (reference sequence). The CDR3 contains 14 residues. Trimming removed 2 bases at V and 4 bases at J, with 12 bases between. Here the CDR3 reads CAWSRPGRYNEQFF. In DNA, the CDR3 is TGTGCCTGGAGTCGGCCGGGCCGATACAATGAGCAGTTCTTC.

This clone has just one count. The chain employs TRBV11-3 and TRBJ2-5; D ambiguous. Between the trimmed V and J ends, which lost 3 bases and 5 bases, there was a span of 10 bases. Per the germline V gene, CDR1 is SGHNT and CDR2 is YENEEA. This CDR3 is 13 amino acids long. CDR3 nucleotides: TGTGCCAGCAGCTTCCCCCTCCACGAGACCCAGTACTTC. Translated: CASSFPLHETQYF.

J is TRBJ2-5 and V is TRBV7-2; TRBD2 aligns across 8 bases. The CDR3 is 13 amino acids. The junction had 3 bases not matched to a gene; V was cut back by 7 bases and J by 2 bases. The germline V gene encodes CDR1 SGHTA and CDR2 FQGNSA. CDR3 protein: CASNRGGQETQYF. CDR3 nucleotides: TGTGCCAGCAACCGGGGGGGTCAAGAGACCCAGTACTTC.

This chain joins TRBV15 and TRBJ1-6, with D tentatively TRBD1 (5 bases). Trimming removed 5 bases from V and 8 bases from J, with 10 bases in between. The length of the CDR3 is 13 residues. Germline-derived CDR1 and CDR2 are LNHNV and YYDKDF (reference sequence). CDR3 coding DNA: TGTGCCACCAGCCCCCGGGGGGATTCACCCCTCCACTTT. Amino acid sequence: CATSPRGDSPLHF.

The V call is TRBV6-9, the J call TRBJ1-5; D might be TRBD1 (5 bases). This CDR3 is 13 amino acids long. V was shortened by 6 bases and J by 6 bases, with 12 bases between the two germline ends. Per germline, CDR1 MNHGY and CDR2 SVAAGI. CDR3 region: CASRQGISQPQHF. CDR3 nucleotide sequence: TGTGCCAGCAGGCAGGGAATAAGTCAGCCCCAGCATTTT.

The V and J genes are TRBV6-5 and TRBJ2-1; D call uncertain. Germline CDR1 MNHEY, CDR2 SVGAGI. The CDR3 loop spans 12 amino acids. The ends were cut back, 6 bases at V and 8 bases at J, with 11 bases in the middle. The CDR3, as DNA: TGTGCCAGCAGGCGACGACCACATGAGCAGTTCTTC. Translation gives CASRRRPHEQFF.

J is TRBJ2-1 and V is TRBV9; 8 nucleotides line up with TRBD2. This CDR3 has 16 amino acids. The germline V gene encodes CDR1 SGDLS and CDR2 YYNGEE. Trimming cost V 3 bases and J 4 bases; bases outside gene matches: 9. The CDR3 here is CASSGRQLAAYNEQFF. The CDR3 coding sequence is TGTGCCAGCAGCGGCCGTCAACTAGCGGCATACAATGAGCAGTTCTTC.

This chain joins TRBV28 and TRBJ1-6; TRBD1 might be the D (5 bases). Germline-derived CDR1 and CDR2 are MDHEN and SYDVKM. This CDR3 spans 14 amino acids. The V and J ends lost 2 bases and 8 bases respectively, with 10 bases between them. The CDR3 reads CASSLGGSHSPLHF. CDR3 DNA: TGTGCCAGCAGTTTAGGGGGAAGTCATTCACCCCTCCACTTT.

The chain links TRBV10-3 to TRBJ2-1; TRBD1 is a possible D gene (5 bases). V lost 7 bases to trimming and J lost 8 bases, with 15 bases between them. Germline values: CDR1 ENHRY, CDR2 SYGVKD. This CDR3 is 13 amino acids long. This CDR3 reads CAITSVSGYEQFF. CDR3 in DNA: TGTGCCATCACCTCGGTCTCAGGGTATGAGCAGTTCTTC.

The chain couples TRBV5-4 to TRBJ2-1, with D perhaps matching TRBD2 (6 bases). This CDR3 has 15 amino acids. V lost 0 bases and J lost 6, with 13 bases in between. Germline V CDR1 and CDR2: SGHNT, YYREEE (reference sequence). CDR3 nucleotides: TGTGCCAGCAGCTTGGCGGGAGTTAAAGGCAATGAGCAGTTCTTC. Protein sequence: CASSLAGVKGNEQFF.